The source of this TCR beta chain is a study of early T cells in non-severe SARS-CoV-2 infection. Unique molecular identifiers were attached to individual cDNA molecules. TCRdb re-analysed the 5' RACE reads in MiXCR, keeping a single row per CDR3 protein. The sample has 68,000 or so distinct CDR3 sequences, less than 15% seen once. With respect to this clonotype: Its antigen is unknown.

With 8 bases clipped from V and 9 bases from J, the junction kept 9 bases outside the gene matches. This CDR3 is built from 12 residues. Per germline, CDR1 SQVTM and CDR2 ANQGSEA. Overall study findings and caveats: Database matching using VDJdb favored anti-spike CD8 responses, with private and CD4 specificities left missing.

This receptor was obtained from an adult who was a healthcare worker with PCR-confirmed SARS-CoV-2 infection or an uninfected control (not recorded which). The rearrangement uses TRBV29-1 and TRBJ2-1; 8 bases map to TRBD1. Sequenced sample: whole blood. CDR3 sequence (DNA): TGCAGCACCAGACAGGGGAAAACTGAGCAGTTCTTC. This sequence encodes CSTRQGKTEQFF.